The 9 T cell receptor beta chains below all came from one sample that was sequenced in a study of technical replicates of blood from a few donors. Sequenced by immunoSEQ multiplex PCR; TCRdb stores in-frame clones only, minus some. The sample lists approximately 84,000 clones, roughly 98% occurring once. Sequenced material: T cells isolated from PBMCs. These receptors were collected from a human donor in good health.

The genes are TRBV7-9 and TRBJ2-1; the D is unclear. V lost 9 bases to trimming and J lost 8 bases, with 20 bases between them. This CDR3 is 14 amino acids long. Germline values: CDR1 SEHNR, CDR2 FQNEAQ (reference sequence). The CDR3 region has the DNA TGTGCCAGTTTCACGAGAGGCTCAATCCATGAGCAGTTCTTC. This gives the protein CASFTRGSIHEQFF.

The chain recombines TRBV14 with TRBJ1-2; 7 bases match TRBD1. J gave up 3 bases and V 4 bases, and 8 bases lay outside the gene matches. Germline CDR1 and CDR2: SGHDN and FVKESK. This CDR3 spans 15 amino acids. CDR3: CASSRRDRVDYGYTF. In DNA, the CDR3 is TGTGCCAGCAGCCGACGGGACAGAGTGGACTATGGCTACACCTTC. The full variable domain, rest sourced from reference TRBV14 and TRBJ1-2, is EAGVTQFPSHSVIEKGQTVTLRCDPISGHDNLYWYRRVMGKEIKFLLHFVKESKQDESGMPNNRFLAERTGGTYSTLKVQPAELEDSGVYFCASSRRDRVDYGYTFGSGTRLTVV.

The rearrangement joins TRBV2 to TRBJ2-7, with a weak D call TRBD1 (6 bases). Deletions cut 5 bases from V and 6 bases from J, with 14 bases between. CDR3 length equals 13 residues. Germline lookup yields CDR1 SNHLY and CDR2 FYNNEI. CDR3 region: CASSNRENGEQYF. CDR3 DNA: TGTGCCAGCAGTAACAGGGAAAATGGCGAGCAGTACTTC.

The CDR3: CASSFTTSGGAREQYF. As DNA, the CDR3 is TGTGCCAGCAGTTTTACGACTAGCGGGGGGGCAAGGGAGCAGTACTTC. The chain has TRBV7-9 and TRBJ2-7, with 14 positions matching TRBD2. V shed 6 bases, J shed 7 bases, and the junction held 11 bases outside the gene matches. This CDR3 is 16 amino acids long. Germline CDR1 and CDR2: SEHNR and FQNEAQ (reference sequence). Complete variable domain (other parts from reference TRBV7-9 and TRBJ2-7): DTGVSQNPRHKITKRGQNVTFRCDPISEHNRLYWYRQTLGQGPEFLTYFQNEAQLEKSRLLSDRFSAERPKGSFSTLEIQRTEQGDSAMYLCASSFTTSGGAREQYFGPGTRLTVT.

This clone has only one observation. The chain employs TRBV28 and TRBJ2-7; maybe TRBD1 (5 bases). V gave up 5 bases and J gave up 3 bases, with 14 bases separating them. Germline-derived CDR1 and CDR2 are MDHEN and SYDVKM. The CDR3 totals 14 residues. The CDR3 reads CASSLVKDNYEQYF. CDR3 DNA sequence: TGTGCCAGCAGTCTAGTTAAGGACAACTACGAGCAGTACTTC.

The rearrangement uses TRBV4-2 and TRBJ1-2; maybe TRBD1 (5 bases). Germline assignment: CDR1 LGHNA and CDR2 YNFKEQ. V was clipped by 1 base and J by 5 bases, with 14 bases between them. The CDR3 length is 15 residues. The CDR3 DNA sequence: TGTGCCAGCAGCCAAGTTGGTCGCGGGGGGTATGGCTACACCTTC. Its translation is CASSQVGRGGYGYTF.

The V and J genes are TRBV19 and TRBJ2-7; D might be TRBD1 (6 bases). The CDR3 runs to 15 residues. Germline lookup yields CDR1 LNHDA and CDR2 SQIVND (reference sequence). V gave up 4 bases and J gave up 0 bases, with 13 bases separating them. This chain's CDR3 is CASSTGTIPSYEQYF. The CDR3 nucleotides are TGTGCCAGTAGTACCGGGACAATCCCCTCCTACGAGCAGTACTTC.

This clone appeared once. J is TRBJ1-1 and V is TRBV5-1; D uncertain. Trimming shortened V by 4 bases and J by 1 base, and 17 bases separated the two germline ends. Germline V lookup: CDR1 SGHRS, CDR2 YFSETQ. The CDR3 has 16 residues. The CDR3 is CASSSNKNTANTEAFF. In DNA, the CDR3 is TGCGCCAGCAGCAGTAACAAGAACACCGCGAACACTGAAGCTTTCTTT.

The V gene is TRBV9, the J gene TRBJ1-1, with D possibly matching TRBD1 (6 bases). The CDR3 is 14 amino acids. Per the germline V gene, CDR1 is SGDLS and CDR2 is YYNGEE. The ends were cut back, 4 bases at V and 2 bases at J, with 12 bases in the middle. CDR3: CASSPGQTNTEAFF. CDR3 nucleotides: TGTGCCAGCAGCCCGGGACAAACTAACACTGAAGCTTTCTTT.